The clone carrying this T cell receptor (beta chain) was observed at least ten times. The antigen remains undetermined. This entry is derived from a study of neurological immune-mediated disorders. Study-wide results and caveats: The absence of shared CDR3 amino acid sequences among expanded clones across subjects suggests private repertoires in all groups. The greatest TCR clonal expansion appeared in HTLV-1-associated myelopathy and the smallest, falling below healthy controls, in multiple sclerosis.

The cDNA came from 5'RACE, which used 10-nucleotide random UMIs. TCRdb reanalysed the 5' RACE reads using MiXCR and keeps one entry per CDR3 protein. This sample has some 79,000 distinct CDR3 sequences; roughly 14% occur once, and the top ten carry approximately 7.5%. This CDR3 contains 14 residues. Trimming removed 1 base at V and 1 base at J, with 10 bases between. CDR1 is DFQATT, CDR2 SNEGSKA, per germline (reference sequence). Preparation of the unsorted libraries drew on 2 million PBMCs stored at -80 C. The gene calls are TRBV20-1 and TRBJ2-5; a possible D gene is TRBD2 (6 bases). The TCR was taken from a woman between 50 and 59 years old in good health. Specimen: PBMCs. CDR3 in DNA: TGCAGTGCTAGAGCTTTCGGGGGCCAAGAGACCCAGTACTTC. Translating gives CSARAFGGQETQYF.